The 8 T cell receptor beta chains listed next were all sequenced from one sample in a study of cytomegalovirus exposure and HLA in healthy donors. The PCR made use of 60 Vbeta and 13 Jbeta primers. Profiling relied on immunoSEQ multiplex PCR, and the TCRdb table lists in-frame clones only, not all of them. This sample contains over 65,000 clones. Sequencing was carried out using PBMCs. These receptors all come from a young man in good health and CMV-seronegative.

V and J are TRBV10-3 and TRBJ2-5, with 9 bases aligning to TRBD1. This CDR3 is built from 15 residues. V dropped 5 bases and J dropped 5; count of bases not matched to a gene: 9. CDR1 and CDR2 (germline): ENHRY, SYGVKD. The CDR3 DNA reads as TGTGCCATCAGTAGAAACAGGGGGCCTGGGGAGACCCAGTACTTC. Translation gives CAISRNRGPGETQYF.

The CDR3 nucleotides are TGTGCCAGCAGCGCGTCGGGGGTCCAAGAGACCCAGTACTTC. Protein product: CASSASGVQETQYF. The rearrangement uses TRBV5-4 and TRBJ2-5; D possibly corresponds to TRBD2 (6 bases). V was trimmed by 4 bases and J by 1 base, leaving 11 bases between them. This CDR3 is built from 14 residues. Germline V gene data show CDR1 as SGHNT and CDR2 as YYREEE (reference sequence).

V is TRBV18 and J is TRBJ2-7; TRBD2 matches 14 bases. Germline V gene sequence: CDR1 KGHSH, CDR2 LQKENI. The V and J ends lost 5 bases and 5 bases, in that order; junction bases with no gene match: 5. There are 15 residues in the CDR3. The CDR3 sequence is CASSATSGGGHEQYF. DNA of the CDR3: TGTGCCAGCTCAGCGACTAGCGGGGGGGGCCACGAGCAGTACTTC.

The chain employs TRBV18 and TRBJ1-2; maybe TRBD1 (6 bases). In germline, CDR1 is KGHSH, CDR2 LQKENI. The germline V and J ends were trimmed by 6 bases and 5 bases, with 16 bases remaining between them. The CDR3 is 14 amino acids. This CDR3 reads CASSWDTAGYGYTF. As DNA, the CDR3 is TGTGCCAGCTCCTGGGACACGGCTGGGTATGGCTACACCTTC.

The V gene is TRBV19, the J gene TRBJ2-5; D perhaps matches TRBD2 (6 bases). The CDR3 consists of 15 residues. V was shortened by 1 base and J by 4 bases, with 13 bases between the two germline ends. Germline V gives CDR1 LNHDA, CDR2 SQIVND (reference sequence). The CDR3, as DNA: TGTGCCAGTAGTATAGTATCGGGGGTGTTAGAGACCCAGTACTTC. It specifies CASSIVSGVLETQYF.

This chain uses TRBV29-1 with TRBJ2-7, with 10 bases matching TRBD1. CDR1 and CDR2 from the germline V gene are SQVTM and ANQGSEA. J gave up 5 bases and V 3 bases, and 1 base lay outside the gene matches. The CDR3 loop spans 12 amino acids. CDR3 loop: CSVEGTGDEQYF. The DNA for the CDR3 is TGCAGCGTTGAGGGGACAGGGGACGAGCAGTACTTC.

CDR3 loop: CASRFGSTQYF. CDR3 bases: TGTGCCAGCAGATTCGGGAGTACCCAGTACTTC. This chain connects TRBV27 to TRBJ2-5; TRBD2 might be the D (6 bases). Trimming shortened V by 6 bases and J by 8 bases, and 10 bases separated the two germline ends. The germline V gene has CDR1 MNHEY and CDR2 SMNVEV (reference sequence). The CDR3 loop spans 11 amino acids.

This sequence joins TRBV7-9 and TRBJ2-1; 13 nucleotides match TRBD2. Germline V gene lookup returns CDR1 SEHNR and CDR2 FQNEAQ (reference sequence). Trimming took 2 bases from V and 7 from J; bases not matched to a gene: 5. CDR3 length: 16 residues. In DNA form, the CDR3 reads TGTGCCAGCAGCTTACCCGGACTAGCGGGAGTAAATGAGCAGTTCTTC. Its translation: CASSLPGLAGVNEQFF.